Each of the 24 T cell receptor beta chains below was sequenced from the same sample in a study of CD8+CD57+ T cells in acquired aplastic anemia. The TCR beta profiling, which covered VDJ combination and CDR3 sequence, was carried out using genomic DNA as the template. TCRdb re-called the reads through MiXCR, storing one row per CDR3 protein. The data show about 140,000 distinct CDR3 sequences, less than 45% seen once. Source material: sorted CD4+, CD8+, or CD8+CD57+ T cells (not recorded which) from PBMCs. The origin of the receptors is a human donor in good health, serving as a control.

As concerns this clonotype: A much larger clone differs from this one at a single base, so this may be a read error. CDR3 sequence reads: CASSSRSGALAEAFF. The CDR3 region has the DNA TGTGCCAGCAGCTCCCGCTCAGGGGCTTTGGCTGAAGCTTTCTTT. This chain joins TRBV11-3 and TRBJ1-1; maybe TRBD1 (6 bases). The CDR3 is 15 amino acids. The germline gives CDR1 SGHNT, CDR2 YENEEA. Trimming shortened V by 4 bases and J by 6 bases, and 18 bases separated the two germline ends.

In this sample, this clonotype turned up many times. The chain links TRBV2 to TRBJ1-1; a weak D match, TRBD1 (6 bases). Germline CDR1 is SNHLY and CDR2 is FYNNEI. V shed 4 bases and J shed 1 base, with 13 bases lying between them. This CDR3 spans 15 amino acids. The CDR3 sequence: CASSGVGGANTEAFF. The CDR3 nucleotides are TGTGCCAGCAGTGGGGTGGGGGGGGCGAACACTGAAGCTTTCTTT. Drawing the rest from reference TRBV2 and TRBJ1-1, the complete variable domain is EPEVTQTPSHQVTQMGQEVILRCVPISNHLYFYWYRQILGQKVEFLVSFYNNEISEKSEIFDDQFSVERPDGSNFTLKIRSTKLEDSAMYFCASSGVGGANTEAFFGQGTRLTVV.

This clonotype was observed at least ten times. The CDR3 region is CATKWREDTEAFF. In DNA form, the CDR3 reads TGTGCCACCAAATGGAGAGAGGACACTGAAGCTTTCTTT. The chain is built from TRBV24-1 and TRBJ1-1; D remains unclear. The ends were cut back, 8 bases at V and 3 bases at J, with 12 bases in the middle. The CDR3 totals 13 residues. From germline, CDR1 is KGHDR and CDR2 SFDVKD.

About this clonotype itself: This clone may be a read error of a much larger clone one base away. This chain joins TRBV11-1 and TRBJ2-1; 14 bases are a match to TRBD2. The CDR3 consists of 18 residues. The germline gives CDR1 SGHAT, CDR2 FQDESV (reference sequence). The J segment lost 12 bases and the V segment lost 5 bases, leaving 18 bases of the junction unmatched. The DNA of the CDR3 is TGTGCCAGCAGCCCCACGTCCGGGACTAGCGGGAGAGTTTTAGTGCAGTTCTTC. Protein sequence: CASSPTSGTSGRVLVQFF.

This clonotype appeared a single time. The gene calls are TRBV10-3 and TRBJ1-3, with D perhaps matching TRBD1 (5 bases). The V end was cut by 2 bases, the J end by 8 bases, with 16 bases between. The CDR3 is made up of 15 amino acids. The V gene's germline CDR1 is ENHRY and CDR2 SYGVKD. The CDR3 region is CAISEDRLYGYTIYF. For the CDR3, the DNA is TGTGCCATCAGTGAGGACAGATTGTATGGCTACACCATATATTTT.

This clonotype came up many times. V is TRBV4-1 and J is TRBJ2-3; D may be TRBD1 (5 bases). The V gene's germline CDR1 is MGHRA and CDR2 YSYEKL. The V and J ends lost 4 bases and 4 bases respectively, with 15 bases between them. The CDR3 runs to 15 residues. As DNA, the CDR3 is TGCGCCAGCAGCCGGGGCGGAACCGATTCAGATACGCAGTATTTT. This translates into CASSRGGTDSDTQYF.

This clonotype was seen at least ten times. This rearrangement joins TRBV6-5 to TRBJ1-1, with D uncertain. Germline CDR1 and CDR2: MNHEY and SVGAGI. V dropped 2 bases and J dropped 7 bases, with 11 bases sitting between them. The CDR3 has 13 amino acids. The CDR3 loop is CASSYPGKGEAFF. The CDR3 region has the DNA TGTGCCAGCAGTTACCCGGGGAAAGGTGAAGCTTTCTTT.

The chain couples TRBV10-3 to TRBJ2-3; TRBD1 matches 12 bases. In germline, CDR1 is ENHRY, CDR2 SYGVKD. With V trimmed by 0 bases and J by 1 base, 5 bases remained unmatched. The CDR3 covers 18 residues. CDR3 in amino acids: CAISESMGQGACTDTQYF. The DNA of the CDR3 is TGTGCCATCAGTGAGTCTATGGGACAGGGGGCTTGCACAGATACGCAGTATTTT.

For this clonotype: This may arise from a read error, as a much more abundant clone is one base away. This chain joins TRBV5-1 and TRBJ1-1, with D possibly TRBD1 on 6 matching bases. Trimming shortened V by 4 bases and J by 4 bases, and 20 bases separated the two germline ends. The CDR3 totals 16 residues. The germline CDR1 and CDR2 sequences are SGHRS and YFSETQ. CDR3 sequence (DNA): TGCGCCAGCAGCCCCTTACTTGGGGGCGCGGGCACTGAAGCTTTCTTT. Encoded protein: CASSPLLGGAGTEAFF.

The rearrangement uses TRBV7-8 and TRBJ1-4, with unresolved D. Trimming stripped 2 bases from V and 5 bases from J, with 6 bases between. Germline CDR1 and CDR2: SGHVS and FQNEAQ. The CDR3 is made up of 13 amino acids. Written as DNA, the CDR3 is TGTGCCAGCAGCTTACCGGTGAATGAAAAACTGTTTTTT. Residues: CASSLPVNEKLFF.

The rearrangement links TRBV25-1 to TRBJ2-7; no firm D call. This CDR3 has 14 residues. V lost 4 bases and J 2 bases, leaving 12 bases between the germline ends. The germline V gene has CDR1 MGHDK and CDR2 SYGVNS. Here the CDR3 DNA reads TGTGCCAGCAGTGCCCAGCAGGATCCCTACGAGCAGTACTTC. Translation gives CASSAQQDPYEQYF.

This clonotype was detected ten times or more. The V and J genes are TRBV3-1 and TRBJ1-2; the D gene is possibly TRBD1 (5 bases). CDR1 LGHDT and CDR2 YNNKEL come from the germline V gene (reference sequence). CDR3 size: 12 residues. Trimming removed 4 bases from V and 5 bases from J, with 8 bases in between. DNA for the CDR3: TGTGCCAGCAGCCGAGGGGAGTATGGCTACACCTTC. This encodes CASSRGEYGYTF.

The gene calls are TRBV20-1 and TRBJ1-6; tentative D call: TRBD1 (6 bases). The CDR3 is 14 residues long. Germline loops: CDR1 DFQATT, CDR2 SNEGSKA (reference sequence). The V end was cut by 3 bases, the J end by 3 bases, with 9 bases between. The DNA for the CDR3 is TGCAGTGCTAGGGGCAGGGGCTATAATTCACCCCTCCACTTT. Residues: CSARGRGYNSPLHF.

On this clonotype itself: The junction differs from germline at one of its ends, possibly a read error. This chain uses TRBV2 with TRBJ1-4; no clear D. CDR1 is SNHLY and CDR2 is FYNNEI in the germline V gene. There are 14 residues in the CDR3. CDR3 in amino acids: CAGSGGGGQEKLFF. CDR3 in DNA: TGTGCCGGCAGTGGAGGCGGCGGGCAGGAAAAACTGTTTTTT.

The CDR3 region is CASSYSRGGSPLHF. Here the CDR3 DNA reads TGTGCCAGCAGTTACTCGAGGGGCGGTTCACCCCTCCACTTT. V gene TRBV6-5 combines with J gene TRBJ1-6; D might be TRBD1 (5 bases). Trimming took off 0 bases at V and 9 bases at J, with 9 bases between the two ends. Germline V gene data show CDR1 as MNHEY and CDR2 as SVGAGI. The CDR3 runs to 14 residues.

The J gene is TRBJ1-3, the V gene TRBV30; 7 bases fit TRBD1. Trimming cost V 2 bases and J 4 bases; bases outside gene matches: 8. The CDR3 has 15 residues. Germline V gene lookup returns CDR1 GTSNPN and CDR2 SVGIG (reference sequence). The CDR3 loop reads CAWSTRQGAGNTIYF. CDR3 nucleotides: TGTGCCTGGAGTACCCGACAGGGAGCAGGAAACACCATATATTTT.

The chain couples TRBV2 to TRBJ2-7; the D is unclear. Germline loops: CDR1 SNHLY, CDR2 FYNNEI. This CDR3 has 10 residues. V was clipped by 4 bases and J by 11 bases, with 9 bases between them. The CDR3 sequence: CASSGRLEYF. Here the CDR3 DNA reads TGTGCCAGCAGTGGCAGACTGGAGTACTTC.

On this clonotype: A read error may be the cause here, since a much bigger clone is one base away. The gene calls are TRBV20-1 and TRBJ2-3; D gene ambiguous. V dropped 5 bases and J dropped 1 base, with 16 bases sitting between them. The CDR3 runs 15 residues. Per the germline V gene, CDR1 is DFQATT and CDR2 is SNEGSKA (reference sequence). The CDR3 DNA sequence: TGCAGTGCTGGTTTTGGCGGAGCCCGCACAGATACGCAGTATTTT. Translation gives CSAGFGGARTDTQYF.

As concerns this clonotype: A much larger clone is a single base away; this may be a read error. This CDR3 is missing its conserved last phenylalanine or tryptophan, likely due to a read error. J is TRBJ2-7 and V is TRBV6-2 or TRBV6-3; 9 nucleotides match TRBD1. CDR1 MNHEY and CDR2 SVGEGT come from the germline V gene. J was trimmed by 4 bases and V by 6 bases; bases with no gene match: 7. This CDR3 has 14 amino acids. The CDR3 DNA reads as TGTGCCAGCAGAACCGGGACAGGGACATACGAGCAGTACCTC. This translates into CASRTGTGTYEQYL.

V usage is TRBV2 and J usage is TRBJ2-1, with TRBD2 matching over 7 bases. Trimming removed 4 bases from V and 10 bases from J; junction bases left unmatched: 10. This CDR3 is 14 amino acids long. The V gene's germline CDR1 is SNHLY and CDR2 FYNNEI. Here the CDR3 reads CASSARPGGREQFF. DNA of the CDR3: TGTGCCAGCAGTGCTAGACCGGGAGGACGGGAGCAGTTCTTC.

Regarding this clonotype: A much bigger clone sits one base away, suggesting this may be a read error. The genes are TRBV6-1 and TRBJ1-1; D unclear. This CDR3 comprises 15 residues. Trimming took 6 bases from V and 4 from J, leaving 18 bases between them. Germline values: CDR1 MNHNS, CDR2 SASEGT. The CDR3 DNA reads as TGTGCCAGCAGACCGACAAGATTCTCGAGCACTGAAGCTTTCTTT. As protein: CASRPTRFSSTEAFF.

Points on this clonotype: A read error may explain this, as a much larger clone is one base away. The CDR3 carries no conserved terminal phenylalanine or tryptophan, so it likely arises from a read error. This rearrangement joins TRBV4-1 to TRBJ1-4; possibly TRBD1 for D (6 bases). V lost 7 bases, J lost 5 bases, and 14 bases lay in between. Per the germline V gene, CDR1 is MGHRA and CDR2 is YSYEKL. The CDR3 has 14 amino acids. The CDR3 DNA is TGCGCCAGCACCCCCGGGACAAAAAATGAAAAACTGTTTTCT. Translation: CASTPGTKNEKLFS.

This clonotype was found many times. The CDR3 is CASSEGSFSSYNEQFF. CDR3 nucleotide sequence: TGTGCCAGCAGTGAGGGTAGCTTCAGCTCCTACAATGAGCAGTTCTTC. The J gene is TRBJ2-1, the V gene TRBV6-1; D remains ambiguous. Germline V gives CDR1 MNHNS, CDR2 SASEGT. The CDR3 consists of 16 residues. V was clipped by 3 bases and J by 0 bases, with 12 bases between them.

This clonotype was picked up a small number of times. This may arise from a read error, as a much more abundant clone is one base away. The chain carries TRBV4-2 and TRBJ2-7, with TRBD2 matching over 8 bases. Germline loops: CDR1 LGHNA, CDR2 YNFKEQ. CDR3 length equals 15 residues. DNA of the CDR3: TGTGCCCGCAGCCTCAGGGTAGCGGGGAACTACGAGCAGTACTTC. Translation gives CARSLRVAGNYEQYF.